Each of the 29 T cell receptor beta chains below was sequenced from the same sample in a study of tumor and adjacent non-tumor tissue in lung cancer. This sample's RNA came from whole unsorted tissue. The normal lung tissue was taken more than 3 cm from the tumor edge. TCRbeta libraries were built with three rounds of nested PCR, modified from ARM-PCR. From the multiplex PCR reads, TCRdb called clonotypes with MiXCR, one entry per CDR3 protein. Found here are fewer than 100,000 distinct CDR3 sequences, 65% to 85% of them singletons; the top ten hold approximately 51%. The specimen sequenced was distant non-tumor lung tissue. The receptor source for this set is a man aged 55 to 69 with non-small cell lung cancer.

The chain carries TRBV11-2 and TRBJ2-1; D possibly uses TRBD1 or TRBD2 (5 bases each). Trimming took 4 bases from V and 7 from J, leaving 23 bases between them. Per the germline V gene, CDR1 is SGHAT and CDR2 is FQNNGV. The CDR3 is 17 amino acids. For the CDR3, the DNA is TGTGCCAGCAGCTGGGGCGGTGGGACGGAGATTTGGAATGAGCAGTTCTTC. This encodes CASSWGGGTEIWNEQFF. Complete variable domain (other parts from reference TRBV11-2 and TRBJ2-1): EAGVAQSPRYKIIEKRQSVAFWCNPISGHATLYWYQQILGQGPKLLIQFQNNGVVDDSQLPKDRFSAERLKGVDSTLKIQPAKLEDSAVYLCASSWGGGTEIWNEQFFGPGTRLTVL.

About this clonotype itself: A clone one base away is much larger, so this may be a read error. The gene calls are TRBV28 and TRBJ2-2; a possible D gene is TRBD2 (7 bases). The CDR3 loop spans 15 amino acids. Germline loops: CDR1 MDHEN, CDR2 SYDVKM. The CDR3 loop is CVSREGGSDTGELFF. The CDR3 nucleotides read TGTGTCAGCAGAGAGGGGGGGTCGGACACCGGGGAGCTGTTTTTT.

As regards this clonotype: An end of the junction differs from the germline gene, which may be a read error. The chain recombines TRBV11-2 with TRBJ2-5; maybe TRBD2 (6 bases). Germline V gene data show CDR1 as SGHAT and CDR2 as FQNNGV. This CDR3 has 14 residues. CDR3: CTSSSETSRETQYF. As DNA, the CDR3 is TGTACCAGCAGCTCTGAGACTAGTAGGGAGACCCAGTACTTC.

This chain connects TRBV6-2 or TRBV6-3 to TRBJ2-4; TRBD1 aligns across 8 bases. The CDR3 consists of 14 residues. In germline, CDR1 is MNHEY, CDR2 SVGEGT. With V trimmed by 6 bases and J by 8 bases, 9 bases remained unmatched. The CDR3 reads CASRNPGQEDIQYF. CDR3 in DNA: TGTGCCAGCAGAAACCCGGGACAGGAGGACATTCAGTACTTC.

Points on this clonotype: Given a much more abundant clone one base away, this may be a read error. This sequence joins TRBV10-2 and TRBJ2-2; a weak D match, TRBD2 (5 bases). The germline V gene has CDR1 WSHSY and CDR2 SAAADI. The length of the CDR3 is 14 residues. Trimming took off 3 bases at V and 10 bases at J, with 15 bases between the two ends. This chain's CDR3 is CASSDLLTKLELFF. Written as DNA, the CDR3 is TGCGCCAGCAGTGACCTCTTGACTAAGCTGGAGCTGTTTTTT.

In nucleotides, the CDR3 is TGTGCCAGCCTAGCGGGCCGCACAGATACGCAGTATTTT. Protein product: CASLAGRTDTQYF. The chain joins TRBV6-1 to TRBJ2-3; TRBD2 agrees at 8 bases. The CDR3 runs to 13 residues. The V gene end was trimmed by 8 bases and the J gene end by 1 base; junction bases not matched to a gene: 2. CDR1 is MNHNS, CDR2 SASEGT, per germline.

The chain combines TRBV4-2 with TRBJ2-5; possible D gene TRBD2, 5 bases. Trimming took 8 bases from V and 2 from J, leaving 15 bases between them. There are 14 residues in the CDR3. The germline V gene encodes CDR1 LGHNA and CDR2 YNFKEQ. The CDR3 spells CASQVAGGQETQYF. CDR3 nucleotides: TGTGCCAGCCAAGTTGCGGGTGGACAAGAGACCCAGTACTTC.

This chain joins TRBV11-1 and TRBJ2-1, with D tentatively TRBD2 (6 bases). Trimming removed 2 bases at V and 7 bases at J, with 21 bases between. In germline, CDR1 is SGHAT, CDR2 FQDESV (reference sequence). This CDR3 comprises 17 residues. The CDR3 nucleotides are TGTGCCAGCAGCTTATCTCTGCTAGCGAGAGGCAATAATGAGCAGTTCTTC. It yields the protein CASSLSLLARGNNEQFF.

The chain couples TRBV12-3 or TRBV12-4 to TRBJ2-5, with D tentatively TRBD2 (7 bases). This CDR3 has 14 amino acids. V was shortened by 8 bases and J by 5 bases, with 18 bases between the two germline ends. The DNA for the CDR3 is TGTGCCAGCGGCCATGGGGGGGGCAGTGAGACCCAGTACTTC. Its translation is CASGHGGGSETQYF.

Turning to this clonotype: Because it lacks the conserved phenylalanine or tryptophan at the end, this CDR3 is likely a read error. The V gene is TRBV5-1, the J gene TRBJ2-5; D unresolved. Germline CDR1 SGHRS, CDR2 YFSETQ. Trimming stripped 3 bases from V and 5 bases from J, with 14 bases between. The CDR3 has 14 residues. The CDR3 reads CASSYGRIGETQYY. The DNA for the CDR3 is TGCGCCAGCAGCTACGGACGGATCGGGGAGACCCAGTACTAC.

For this clonotype: The CDR3 does not close with the conserved phenylalanine or tryptophan, likely indicating a read error. No DNA is shown, since the ends of the CDR3 on it are uncertain; the CDR3 is the one TCRdb lists. The chain has TRBV6-5 and TRBJ1-1; the D segment call TRBD1 is taken from the table without a DNA check. The CDR3 length is 14 residues, termini included. CDR1 MNHEY and CDR2 SVGAGI come from the germline V gene. Here the CDR3 reads CASSYRDGTTEVFS.

With respect to this clonotype: Likely a read error: the CDR3 ends without its conserved phenylalanine or tryptophan. CDR3: CSVEDWGGSEIQYS. The CDR3 DNA is TGCAGCGTTGAAGATTGGGGGGGCTCAGAGATCCAGTACTCC. The chain recombines TRBV29-1 with TRBJ2-5; D perhaps matches TRBD2 (7 bases). CDR3 size: 14 residues. CDR1 is SQVTM, CDR2 ANQGSEA, per germline.

About this clonotype: A read error may be the cause here, since a much bigger clone is one base away. The chain recombines TRBV5-4 with TRBJ2-2; 7 bases match TRBD1. CDR1 and CDR2 from the germline V gene are SGHNT and YYREEE (reference sequence). The CDR3 has 15 residues. In DNA form, the CDR3 reads TGTGCCACCAGCCCGGGACAGATCAACACCGGGGAGCTGTTTTTT. It translates to CATSPGQINTGELFF. The variable domain in full, completed from reference TRBV5-4 and TRBJ2-2, reads ETGVTQSPTHLIKTRGQQVTLRCSSQSGHNTVSWYQQALGQGPQFIFQYYREEENGRGNFPPRFSGLQFPNYSSELNVNALELDDSALYLCATSPGQINTGELFFGEGSRLTVL.

On this clonotype itself: One end of the junction does not line up with germline, which may come from a read error. The chain combines TRBV15 with TRBJ2-7, with D perhaps TRBD1 (6 bases). This CDR3 is 16 amino acids long. Germline lookup yields CDR1 LNHNV and CDR2 YYDKDF (reference sequence). The CDR3 region is CATSTTAAGDLYEQYF. DNA of the CDR3: TGTGCCACCAGCACCACGGCGGCAGGGGACCTCTACGAGCAATACTTC. Full variable domain (missing parts from reference TRBV15 and TRBJ2-7): DAMVIQNPRYQVTQFGKPVTLSCSQTLNHNVMYWYQQKSSQAPKLLFHYYDKDFNNEADTPDNFQSRRPNTSFCFLDIRSPGLGDTAMYLCATSTTAAGDLYEQYFGPGTRLTVT.

With regard to this clonotype: Mismatch with germline at one junction end may stem from a read error. The V and J genes are TRBV12-3 or TRBV12-4 and TRBJ1-2; no clear D. The CDR3 has 14 amino acids. This chain's CDR3 is CASCRRSVGYGYTF. CDR3 bases: TGTGCCAGCTGTCGGAGGTCCGTGGGCTATGGTTACACCTTC.

Details on this clonotype: Germline and junction disagree at one end, which may indicate a read error. The chain combines TRBV5-1 with TRBJ2-5; D call uncertain. Germline-derived CDR1 and CDR2 are SGHRS and YFSETQ. This CDR3 has 13 residues. The CDR3 spells CAISSRQPVGQYF. The CDR3 nucleotides are TGCGCCATCAGCTCGAGACAACCGGTAGGCCAGTACTTC.

Concerning this clonotype: Germline is not matched at one junction end, which may reflect a read error. The CDR3 spells CNARAKGVKVTSLHF. The CDR3 bases are TGCAATGCTAGAGCCAAGGGGGTAAAAGTGACATCCCTCCACTTT. The chain is built from TRBV20-1 and TRBJ1-6; the D gene is possibly TRBD1 (6 bases). The CDR3 is made up of 15 amino acids. CDR1 is DFQATT and CDR2 is SNEGSKA in the germline V gene (reference sequence).

Concerning this clonotype: The junction differs from germline at one of its ends, possibly a read error. The V gene is TRBV4-1, the J gene TRBJ2-3, with a possible D match to TRBD1 (5 bases). CDR1 and CDR2 (germline): MGHRA, YSYEKL. The CDR3 sequence is 16 residues long. The CDR3 DNA reads TGTGCCAACAGCCACCTGACCGGGCCACAGGTCGATACGCAGTATTTC. It specifies CANSHLTGPQVDTQYF.

About this clonotype: Possible read error: a much larger clone is one base away. This rearrangement joins TRBV5-6 to TRBJ1-5; D unclear. The germline V gene has CDR1 SGHDT and CDR2 YYEEEE. The CDR3 runs 15 residues. CDR3 DNA sequence: TGTGCCAGCAGCTTAATAGGGAGCGGCAATCTGCCCCAGCATTTT. It encodes CASSLIGSGNLPQHF.

As for this clonotype: Because the CDR3 is missing its conserved closing phenylalanine or tryptophan, this is likely a read error. V is TRBV11-2 and J is TRBJ2-6, with D perhaps TRBD1 (5 bases). The length of the CDR3 is 14 residues. CDR1 is SGHAT, CDR2 FQNNGV, per germline. The V end was cut by 6 bases, the J end by 16 bases, with 22 bases between. DNA for the CDR3: TGTGCCAGCAGTCCTATCCCTGGGGCCAACTTTCTGACTTAC. This gives the protein CASSPIPGANFLTY.

This clonotype has ten or more counts. The chain has TRBV11-2 and TRBJ1-2, with D possibly matching TRBD1 (6 bases). V lost 2 bases, J lost 8 bases, and 18 bases lay in between. Looked up from germline, CDR1 is SGHAT and CDR2 is FQNNGV. The CDR3 is 15 amino acids. This CDR3 is CASSLPLAGARGYTF. CDR3 in DNA: TGTGCCAGCAGCTTACCTTTGGCAGGGGCCAGGGGCTACACCTTC.

As for this clonotype: One end of the junction varies from germline; a read error may be responsible. J is TRBJ2-1 and V is TRBV20-1; TRBD1 or TRBD2 may be the D gene (6 bases each). The CDR3 extends over 14 amino acids. From germline, CDR1 is DFQATT and CDR2 SNEGSKA (reference sequence). The CDR3 protein is CCVDPGARYNEQFF. CDR3 DNA: TGTTGTGTTGACCCGGGGGCACGGTACAATGAGCAGTTCTTC.

This clonotype has a count of ten or more. This rearrangement joins TRBV28 to TRBJ2-2; 7 bases map to TRBD1. The germline V gene encodes CDR1 MDHEN and CDR2 SYDVKM. V lost 4 bases and J lost 5; bases outside the gene matches: 1. The CDR3 sequence is 13 residues long. For the CDR3, the DNA is TGTGCCAGCAGTTCACAGGGGACCGGGGAGCTGTTTTTT. Translation: CASSSQGTGELFF.

The chain is built from TRBV12-3 or TRBV12-4 and TRBJ2-1; D is undetermined. The CDR3 loop spans 13 amino acids. The CDR3 here is CTSSLSSVGEQFF. The CDR3 nucleotides read TGTACAAGCAGTTTATCTTCGGTAGGTGAGCAGTTCTTC.

This clonotype was observed once. This sequence joins TRBV6-1 and TRBJ1-2, with D perhaps matching TRBD1 (6 bases). Germline V gene data show CDR1 as MNHNS and CDR2 as SASEGT. The CDR3 is 15 residues long. Trimming removed 2 bases at V and 9 bases at J, with 19 bases between. This CDR3 is CASSEWGGASYSYTF. CDR3 in DNA: TGTGCCAGCAGTGAATGGGGGGGGGCCTCTTATAGCTACACCTTC.

CDR3 DNA sequence: TGTGCCAGCAGCCCTTTGACAGAATCCTACAATGAGCAGTTCTTC. It encodes CASSPLTESYNEQFF. The chain combines TRBV12-3 or TRBV12-4 with TRBJ2-1, with D possibly matching TRBD1 (5 bases). Trimming left V 6 bases short and J 1 base short, with 13 bases between. The CDR3 has 15 residues.

This chain connects TRBV6-4 to TRBJ2-1, with 9 bases identical to TRBD2. This CDR3 is 14 amino acids long. Germline trimming cut 6 bases from V and 9 bases from J; bases unmatched to any gene: 9. The germline CDR1 and CDR2 sequences are MRHNA and SNTAGT. The CDR3 sequence is CASSISGSGSEQFF. In DNA form, the CDR3 reads TGTGCCAGCAGCATTAGCGGGAGCGGTTCTGAGCAGTTCTTC.

This clonotype was observed a single time. The chain has TRBV20-1 and TRBJ2-3; weak D call: TRBD1 (5 bases). The V end was cut by 4 bases, the J end by 4 bases, with 18 bases between. CDR1 is DFQATT, CDR2 SNEGSKA, per germline (reference sequence). CDR3 size: 15 residues. The CDR3 loop reads CSANAEKRGPDTQYF. The CDR3 DNA is TGCAGTGCTAATGCTGAAAAAAGGGGTCCAGATACGCAGTATTTT.

Regarding this clonotype: A read error may account for a junction end that differs from germline. The chain joins TRBV29-1 to TRBJ1-1; the D gene is possibly TRBD1 (6 bases). The CDR3 length is 12 residues. Germline-derived CDR1 and CDR2 are SQVTM and ANQGSEA. The CDR3 spells CSTQEGETAAFF. The CDR3 DNA sequence: TGCAGCACCCAAGAGGGGGAGACTGCAGCTTTCTTT. The complete variable domain, with remaining parts taken from reference TRBV29-1 and TRBJ1-1, reads SAVISQKPSRDICQRGTSLTIQCQVDSQVTMMFWYRQQPGQSLTLIATANQGSEATYESGFVIDKFPISRPNLTFSTLTVSNMSPEDSSIYLCSTQEGETAAFFGQGTRLTVV.